These 27 T cell receptor beta chains came from one sample sequenced in a study of blood T cell repertoires in COVID-19. Clones were read by immunoSEQ multiplex PCR, and TCRdb kept only the in-frame ones, dropping some. The table has some 520,000 clones, about 88% seen once. Sequenced material: peripheral blood. These receptors originate from a man aged 18 to 35 with COVID-19, enrolled during active disease.

This clone has a single count. The chain is built from TRBV6-5 and TRBJ1-3; weak D call: TRBD1 (6 bases). Germline CDR1 is MNHEY and CDR2 is SVGAGI. This CDR3 is built from 14 residues. Between the trimmed V and J ends, which lost 8 bases and 1 base, there was a span of 12 bases. As DNA, the CDR3 is TGTGCCAGCGGTCCAGGGGATTCTGGAAACACCATATATTTT. Residues: CASGPGDSGNTIYF.

In this sample, this clone turned up once. The chain uses TRBV2 and TRBJ1-5, with D possibly matching TRBD1 (5 bases). There are 18 residues in the CDR3. V was shortened by 1 base and J by 0 bases, with 16 bases between the two germline ends. Germline CDR1 reads SNHLY; CDR2 reads FYNNEI. The CDR3 DNA reads as TGTGCCAGCAGTGAAGTAAGAATAGGACATAATAGCAATCAGCCCCAGCATTTT. It yields the protein CASSEVRIGHNSNQPQHF.

The chain joins TRBV6-1 to TRBJ1-4, with D possibly being TRBD1 (5 bases). The V end lost 0 bases, the J end lost 6 bases, and 11 bases lay between the germline ends. In germline, CDR1 is MNHNS, CDR2 SASEGT. The CDR3 is 15 residues long. DNA of the CDR3: TGTGCCAGCAGTGAAGCAGCCAGGGTAGATGAAAAACTGTTTTTT. This codes for CASSEAARVDEKLFF.

The chain's CDR3 is CASSESVFRSYEQYF. CDR3 in DNA: TGTGCCAGTAGCGAGAGCGTGTTTCGCTCCTACGAGCAGTACTTC. The chain employs TRBV19 and TRBJ2-7, with D hard to call. The germline V gene has CDR1 LNHDA and CDR2 SQIVND (reference sequence). This CDR3 has 15 amino acids. V was shortened by 6 bases and J by 0 bases, with 15 bases between the two germline ends.

The V call is TRBV20-1, the J call TRBJ2-7, with D perhaps TRBD2 (6 bases). Germline CDR1 DFQATT, CDR2 SNEGSKA (reference sequence). This CDR3 is built from 14 residues. V lost 3 bases and J 3 bases, leaving 15 bases between the germline ends. As DNA, the CDR3 is TGCAGTGCTAGTACGCCTAGCGAGGGCTACGAGCAGTACTTC. Translated, it gives CSASTPSEGYEQYF.

There are a few counts of this clone. V gene TRBV11-2 combines with J gene TRBJ2-1; maybe TRBD2 (9 bases). The CDR3 runs 15 residues. The germline V gene encodes CDR1 SGHAT and CDR2 FQNNGV. Trimming pared 7 bases from V and 9 bases from J, leaving 22 bases between. DNA for the CDR3: TGTGCCAGCACGGGGCGGCTAGCGGGACAGGTTGAGCAGTTCTTC. Translated, it gives CASTGRLAGQVEQFF.

The chain combines TRBV5-1 with TRBJ2-3; 8 positions match TRBD1. The CDR3 extends over 16 amino acids. The V gene's germline CDR1 is SGHRS and CDR2 YFSETQ. Trimming at V came to 1 base and at J to 2 bases, leaving 6 bases not matched to a gene. CDR3 nucleotide sequence: TGCGCCAGCAGCTTGTCGTCAGGGGGCCACACAGATACGCAGTATTTT. Its translation: CASSLSSGGHTDTQYF.

V gene TRBV18 combines with J gene TRBJ2-5, with D possibly matching TRBD1 (6 bases). This CDR3 is 15 amino acids long. Looked up from germline, CDR1 is KGHSH and CDR2 is LQKENI. V shed 6 bases and J shed 5 bases, with 19 bases lying between them. The CDR3 protein is CASSPPGPRGETQYF. The CDR3 DNA is TGTGCCAGCTCGCCCCCGGGACCAAGGGGGGAGACCCAGTACTTC.

This chain joins TRBV23-1 and TRBJ2-1; D gene ambiguous. TRBV23-1 is treated as an ORF (open reading frame) with a function not yet certain. The CDR3 covers 13 residues. With 8 bases removed from V and 1 base from J, the gap between germline ends came to 9 bases. The CDR3 coding sequence is TGCGCCAGCCGGTTGTGGTCCTACAATGAGCAGTTCTTC. Residues: CASRLWSYNEQFF.

The rearrangement links TRBV12-3 or TRBV12-4 to TRBJ1-2; D is unclear. The CDR3 totals 12 residues. The V gene lost 2 bases and the J gene lost 4 bases, with 5 bases spanning the gap. The CDR3 nucleotides are TGTGCCAGCAGTTTATTTAGCTATGGCTACACCTTC. This encodes CASSLFSYGYTF.

The gene calls are TRBV24-1 and TRBJ2-7; D not resolved. Germline assignment: CDR1 KGHDR and CDR2 SFDVKD. CDR3 length: 11 residues. V was cut by 5 bases and J by 5 bases, with 6 bases left in between. CDR3 amino acids: CATSASDEQYF. The CDR3 DNA follows: TGTGCCACCAGTGCGTCGGACGAGCAGTACTTC.

The chain has TRBV12-5 and TRBJ2-7; 7 bases agree with TRBD2. Germline V gene lookup returns CDR1 LGHNT and CDR2 FRNRAP. The CDR3 runs 14 residues. V lost 9 bases and J lost 7; bases outside the gene matches: 15. The CDR3 is CARTSQRGLGEQYF. The CDR3 DNA reads TGTGCTAGGACTTCACAGCGGGGACTCGGGGAGCAGTACTTC. Complete variable domain (other parts from reference TRBV12-5 and TRBJ2-7): DARVTQTPRHKVTEMGQEVTMRCQPILGHNTVFWYRQTMMQGLELLAYFRNRAPLDDSGMPKDRFSAEMPDATLATLKIQPSEPRDSAVYFCARTSQRGLGEQYFGPGTRLTVT.

The chain employs TRBV4-1 and TRBJ2-3; TRBD2 aligns across 7 bases. The V and J ends lost 4 bases and 0 bases, in that order; junction bases with no gene match: 7. CDR1 MGHRA and CDR2 YSYEKL come from the germline V gene. This CDR3 has 16 residues. CDR3 nucleotide sequence: TGCGCCAGCAGCCGTCAAGGACTAGTGAGCACAGATACGCAGTATTTT. Protein: CASSRQGLVSTDTQYF.

This chain's CDR3 is CASSFGYREYF. Written as DNA, the CDR3 is TGTGCCAGCAGCTTCGGGTACAGGGAGTATTTT. This chain connects TRBV7-2 to TRBJ2-3; possible D gene TRBD1, 6 bases. V lost 3 bases and J 13 bases, leaving 11 bases between the germline ends. The CDR3 is made up of 11 amino acids. Per the germline V gene, CDR1 is SGHTA and CDR2 is FQGNSA.

The chain combines TRBV12-3 or TRBV12-4 with TRBJ2-3; TRBD1 aligns across 7 bases. Trimming removed 6 bases from V and 3 bases from J; junction bases left unmatched: 3. The CDR3 totals 13 residues. CDR3 amino acids: CASRPTGTDTQYF. CDR3 sequence (DNA): TGTGCCAGCAGACCGACAGGGACAGATACGCAGTATTTT.

This chain connects TRBV7-9 to TRBJ1-4; TRBD1 aligns across 9 bases. Germline V gene lookup returns CDR1 SEHNR and CDR2 FQNEAQ (reference sequence). V was pared by 5 bases and J by 0 bases, with 4 bases of the junction left unmatched. There are 16 residues in the CDR3. The CDR3 bases are TGTGCCAGCAGCGCGGACAGGGGCACAACTAATGAAAAACTGTTTTTT. It translates to CASSADRGTTNEKLFF.

The V gene is TRBV10-1, the J gene TRBJ1-3, with 8 positions matching TRBD1. Germline V lookup: CDR1 WNHNN, CDR2 SYGVQD (reference sequence). J was trimmed by 0 bases and V by 8 bases; bases with no gene match: 3. CDR3 length: 14 residues. Here the CDR3 DNA reads TGCGCCAGCTACGACAGGGGCTCTGGAAACACCATATATTTT. Translation gives CASYDRGSGNTIYF.

This chain uses TRBV3-1 (or the pseudogene TRBV3-2) with TRBJ2-7, with 9 nucleotides matching TRBD1. With V trimmed by 5 bases and J by 12 bases, 14 bases remained unmatched. This CDR3 spans 14 amino acids. Per the germline V gene, CDR1 is LGHDT and CDR2 is YNNKEL (reference sequence). CDR3 nucleotide sequence: TGTGCCAGCAGCTCCGGGACAGGGTATTCCTTGAGGTACTTC. This sequence encodes CASSSGTGYSLRYF.

This clone was seen more than once but under ten times. The J gene is TRBJ2-7, the V gene TRBV12-3 or TRBV12-4, with 7 bases matching TRBD2. The CDR3 has 13 amino acids. Trimming cost V 5 bases and J 4 bases; bases outside gene matches: 5. The CDR3 bases are TGTGCCAGCAGTCCCGGGACTATATACGAGCAGTACTTC. Its translation: CASSPGTIYEQYF.

This clone was detected only once. This rearrangement joins TRBV19 to TRBJ2-5; D is ambiguous. Deletions cut 5 bases from V and 4 bases from J, with 5 bases between. The CDR3 runs to 11 residues. Germline CDR1 and CDR2: LNHDA and SQIVND (reference sequence). CDR3 amino acids: CASSRGETQYF. The CDR3 nucleotides are TGTGCCAGTAGTCGAGGAGAGACCCAGTACTTC.

The chain employs TRBV7-2 and TRBJ2-2, with a weak D call TRBD1 (5 bases). The CDR3 has 15 amino acids. Trimming shortened V by 5 bases and J by 8 bases, and 18 bases separated the two germline ends. CDR1 and CDR2 from the germline V gene are SGHTA and FQGNSA. Here the CDR3 reads CASSPHAQGAGELFF. CDR3 sequence (DNA): TGTGCCAGCAGCCCCCACGCTCAGGGTGCTGGGGAGCTGTTTTTT.

The rearrangement uses TRBV7-8 and TRBJ1-6; D call uncertain. CDR3 length: 15 amino acids. Germline-derived CDR1 and CDR2 are SGHVS and FQNEAQ. V lost 5 bases and J lost 7, with 15 bases in between. CDR3 sequence: CASSRVEVRNSPLHF. In DNA form, the CDR3 reads TGTGCCAGCAGCCGTGTGGAGGTGAGAAATTCACCCCTCCACTTT.

This rearrangement joins TRBV25-1 to TRBJ2-7, with D uncertain. Germline CDR1 and CDR2: MGHDK and SYGVNS. CDR3 length: 14 residues. V gave up 0 bases and J gave up 5 bases, with 11 bases separating them. CDR3 loop: CASSEYRTVDEQYF. The CDR3 nucleotides read TGTGCCAGCAGTGAATATAGAACTGTGGACGAGCAGTACTTC.

V is TRBV7-9 and J is TRBJ2-7; TRBD2 might be the D (5 bases). The germline V and J ends were trimmed by 0 bases and 4 bases, with 7 bases remaining between them. The CDR3 runs to 13 residues. CDR1 and CDR2 from the germline V gene are SEHNR and FQNEAQ (reference sequence). CDR3 amino acids: CASSLAGVYEQYF. The CDR3 DNA reads as TGTGCCAGCAGCTTAGCCGGGGTATACGAGCAGTACTTC.

The DNA of the CDR3 is TGTGCCAGCAGCTTAGGGACTAGGGGATACGAGCAGTACTTC. Translated, it gives CASSLGTRGYEQYF. This chain joins TRBV7-8 and TRBJ2-7; the match to TRBD2 covers 7 bases. Unmatched junction bases numbered 4, after V lost 1 base and J lost 4 bases. This CDR3 is 14 amino acids long. Per germline, CDR1 SGHVS and CDR2 FQNEAQ.

This rearrangement joins TRBV5-1 to TRBJ2-3; 11 bases agree with TRBD1. CDR1 is SGHRS and CDR2 is YFSETQ in the germline V gene. The trim removed 0 bases at V and 3 bases at J, leaving 3 bases unmatched. The CDR3 is made up of 16 amino acids. The CDR3 coding sequence is TGCGCCAGCAGCTTGGTTGGACAGGGGGCTACAGATACGCAGTATTTT. Its translation: CASSLVGQGATDTQYF.

The chain combines TRBV6-5 with TRBJ2-2; 9 bases align to TRBD1. There are 15 residues in the CDR3. Germline trimming cut 6 bases from V and 5 bases from J; bases unmatched to any gene: 7. Germline V gives CDR1 MNHEY, CDR2 SVGAGI. Here the CDR3 reads CASRTWTGETGELFF. DNA of the CDR3: TGTGCCAGCAGAACCTGGACAGGGGAGACCGGGGAGCTGTTTTTT.